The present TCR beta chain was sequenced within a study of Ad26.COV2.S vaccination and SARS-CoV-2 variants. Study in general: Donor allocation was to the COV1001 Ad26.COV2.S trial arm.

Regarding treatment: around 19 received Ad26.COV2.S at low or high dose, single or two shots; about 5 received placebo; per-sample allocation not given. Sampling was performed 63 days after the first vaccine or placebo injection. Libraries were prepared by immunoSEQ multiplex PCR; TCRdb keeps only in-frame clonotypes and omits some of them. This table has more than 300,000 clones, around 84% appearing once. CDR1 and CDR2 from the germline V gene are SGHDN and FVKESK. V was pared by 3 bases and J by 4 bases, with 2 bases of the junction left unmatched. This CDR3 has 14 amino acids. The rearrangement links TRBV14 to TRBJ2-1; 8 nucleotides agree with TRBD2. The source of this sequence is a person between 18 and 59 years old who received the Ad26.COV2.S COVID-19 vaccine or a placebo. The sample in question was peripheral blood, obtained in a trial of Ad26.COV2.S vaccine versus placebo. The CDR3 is CASSQLAGYNEQFF. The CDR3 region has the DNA TGTGCCAGCAGCCAGTTAGCGGGGTACAATGAGCAGTTCTTC.